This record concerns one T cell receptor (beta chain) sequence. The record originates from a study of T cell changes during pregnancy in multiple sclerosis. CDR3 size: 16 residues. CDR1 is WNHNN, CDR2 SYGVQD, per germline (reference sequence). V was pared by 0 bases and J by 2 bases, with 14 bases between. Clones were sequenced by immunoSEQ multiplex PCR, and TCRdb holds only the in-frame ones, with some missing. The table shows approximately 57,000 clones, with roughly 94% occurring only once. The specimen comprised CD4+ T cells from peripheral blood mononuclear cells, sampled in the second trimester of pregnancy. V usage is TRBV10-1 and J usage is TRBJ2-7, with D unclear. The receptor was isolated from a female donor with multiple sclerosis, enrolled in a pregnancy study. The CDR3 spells CASSESKAGFAYEQYF. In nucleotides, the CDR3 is TGCGCCAGCAGTGAGTCGAAGGCAGGCTTTGCCTACGAGCAGTACTTC.